This TCR beta chain was identified in a study of blood T cell repertoires in COVID-19. Study overall: Acute and convalescent COVID-19 specimens originated in the United States, Italy and Spain. From T cells, B-cell-depleted T cells, or PBMCs came the material, which was cDNA or gDNA.

The authors' processing: Estimation of nucleated cell counts was performed using reference gene primer amplification. Profiled with immunoSEQ multiplex PCR; TCRdb holds only in-frame clones, not every one. That table is the source of V, J and clone size, and D and trimming were worked out from the DNA. The sample includes around 400,000 clones, around 87% seen only once; the top ten take more than 9%. Enrolled during active infection, Seattle patients were then followed longitudinally. The CDR3 totals 15 residues. With V trimmed by 3 bases and J by 6 bases, 10 bases remained unmatched. Germline CDR1 reads MNHNS; CDR2 reads SASEGT.

This sequence was found in a woman aged 25 to 39 with COVID-19, enrolled during active disease. The sample consisted of peripheral blood. The V call is TRBV6-1, the J call TRBJ2-7, with 8 positions matching TRBD2. The CDR3 sequence is CASSDNGAGVGEQYF. The DNA for the CDR3 is TGTGCCAGCAGTGACAATGGAGCGGGAGTCGGCGAGCAGTACTTC.